This T cell receptor beta chain comes out of a study of cytomegalovirus exposure and HLA in healthy donors. Turning to this clone: Its antigen is still unknown.

V lost 3 bases and J lost 0; bases outside the gene matches: 10. The CDR3 runs to 19 residues. The germline gives CDR1 LGHNA, CDR2 YSLEER. With 60 Vbeta and 13 Jbeta primers, the PCR was carried out. Assay used: immunoSEQ multiplex PCR; TCRdb lists only in-frame clones, some missing. The sample contains approximately 180,000 clones, 77% of which appear only once. Study results and caveats: The authors listed approximately 150 TCR beta chains as cytomegalovirus-associated.

Every donor was a healthy person donating bone marrow. The genes are TRBV4-3 and TRBJ2-4, with TRBD2 matching 11 bases. The sequenced material came from PBMCs. This TCR derives from a woman younger than 45 in good health and CMV-seropositive. CDR3 nucleotides: TGCGCCAGCAGCCACCATGAACTAGCGGGAGAACTAGCCAAAAACATTCAGTACTTC. This translates into CASSHHELAGELAKNIQYF.